Presented here are 20 T cell receptor beta chains from one specimen sequenced in a study of blood T cell repertoires in COVID-19. Sequencing used immunoSEQ multiplex PCR; TCRdb keeps in-frame clones, though not all of them. The repertoire includes fewer than 350,000 clones, about nine tenths of them detected once, and around 4.8% sits in the top ten. Sequencing was carried out using PBMCs or T cells enriched from blood (not recorded which). Receptors were obtained from a man aged 60-69 years who had recovered from COVID-19.

The rearrangement joins TRBV7-9 to TRBJ2-3; a weak D match, TRBD2 (5 bases). Trimming pared 5 bases from V and 0 bases from J, leaving 9 bases between. Germline-derived CDR1 and CDR2 are SEHNR and FQNEAQ (reference sequence). The CDR3 runs 14 residues. The CDR3 loop reads CASSRLSSTDTQYF. DNA of the CDR3: TGTGCCAGCAGCAGACTATCTAGCACAGATACGCAGTATTTT.

The chain is built from TRBV19 and TRBJ2-1; 11 bases match TRBD2. CDR1 is LNHDA and CDR2 is SQIVND in the germline V gene (reference sequence). The CDR3 contains 15 residues. The V and J ends lost 6 bases and 2 bases, in that order; junction bases with no gene match: 3. CDR3 amino acids: CASRPGLAAYNEQFF. CDR3 coding DNA: TGTGCCAGTAGACCGGGACTAGCGGCCTACAATGAGCAGTTCTTC.

This clone was recorded only once. This chain connects TRBV5-4 to TRBJ2-1; D is unclear. The length of the CDR3 is 13 residues. Looked up from germline, CDR1 is SGHNT and CDR2 is YYREEE (reference sequence). V was trimmed by 0 bases and J by 4 bases, leaving 5 bases between them. CDR3 DNA: TGTGCCAGCAGCTTGGTCTCTTACAATGAGCAGTTCTTC. Its translation is CASSLVSYNEQFF.

The V call is TRBV7-6, the J call TRBJ2-5, with TRBD2 matching 11 bases. J lost 2 bases, V lost 5 bases, and 7 bases had no gene match. The CDR3 has 16 residues. Per the germline V gene, CDR1 is SGHVS and CDR2 is FNYEAQ. Written as DNA, the CDR3 is TGTGCCAGCAGCCCACGACTAGCGGGGACACAAGAGACCCAGTACTTC. Translating it yields CASSPRLAGTQETQYF.

The rearrangement links TRBV20-1 to TRBJ2-7, with D perhaps TRBD1 (6 bases). Germline CDR1 DFQATT, CDR2 SNEGSKA (reference sequence). The CDR3 sequence is 11 residues long. V was shortened by 3 bases and J by 5 bases, with 8 bases between the two germline ends. DNA for the CDR3: TGCAGTGCTAGTTGGGGGCACGAGCAGTACTTC. Its translation is CSASWGHEQYF.

The V gene is TRBV10-3, the J gene TRBJ1-5; D is unclear. The CDR3 has 14 residues. The germline V gene has CDR1 ENHRY and CDR2 SYGVKD. Deletions cut 9 bases from V and 0 bases from J, with 12 bases between. The CDR3 is CAISTVNSNQPQHF. In nucleotides, the CDR3 is TGTGCCATTTCCACAGTTAATAGCAATCAGCCCCAGCATTTT.

V gene TRBV7-2 combines with J gene TRBJ2-3; TRBD1 agrees at 7 bases. There are 15 residues in the CDR3. J gave up 0 bases and V 5 bases, and 5 bases lay outside the gene matches. Germline lookup yields CDR1 SGHTA and CDR2 FQGNSA. This chain's CDR3 is CASSPQGISTDTQYF. In DNA, the CDR3 is TGTGCCAGCAGCCCACAGGGGATTAGCACAGATACGCAGTATTTT.

V and J are TRBV5-4 and TRBJ1-1; 12 bases align to TRBD1. V lost 3 bases, J lost 11 bases, and 17 bases stayed unmatched. The CDR3 spans 17 residues. CDR1 SGHNT and CDR2 YYREEE come from the germline V gene (reference sequence). Written as DNA, the CDR3 is TGTGCCAGCAGCTCGGGGGGACAGGGGGCCGTTATTACCTGGGCTTTCTTT. Amino acid sequence: CASSSGGQGAVITWAFF.

This chain uses TRBV28 with TRBJ1-2; 8 positions match TRBD1. After removal of 3 bases from V and 8 bases from J, the junction contained 8 bases not matched to a gene. CDR3 length: 14 amino acids. CDR1 is MDHEN, CDR2 SYDVKM, per germline. CDR3 DNA sequence: TGTGCCAGCAGTTTTCCCGGTGACAGGGGCGGCTACACCTTC. It codes for CASSFPGDRGGYTF.

The V gene is TRBV5-5, the J gene TRBJ2-5, with D possibly TRBD1 on 6 matching bases. Germline-derived CDR1 and CDR2 are SGHKS and YYEKEE (reference sequence). With 0 bases removed from V and 4 bases from J, the gap between germline ends came to 7 bases. The CDR3 sequence is 13 residues long. CDR3 sequence (DNA): TGTGCCAGCAGCTTGGTACAGGGAGAGACCCAGTACTTC. As protein: CASSLVQGETQYF.

This CDR3 reads CSVTGGNTEAFF. The DNA for the CDR3 is TGCAGCGTGACAGGGGGCAACACTGAAGCTTTCTTT. The rearrangement links TRBV29-1 to TRBJ1-1; 10 bases align to TRBD1. CDR1 is SQVTM, CDR2 ANQGSEA, per germline. Unmatched junction bases numbered 0, after V lost 6 bases and J lost 2 bases. This CDR3 has 12 residues. The full variable domain, with the rest looked up from reference TRBV29-1 and TRBJ1-1, is SAVISQKPSRDICQRGTSLTIQCQVDSQVTMMFWYRQQPGQSLTLIATANQGSEATYESGFVIDKFPISRPNLTFSTLTVSNMSPEDSSIYLCSVTGGNTEAFFGQGTRLTVV.

The rearrangement links TRBV30 to TRBJ2-2; TRBD2 agrees at 12 bases. The V segment lost 4 bases and the J segment 1 base; nucleotides outside the gene matches: 4. Germline CDR1 reads GTSNPN; CDR2 reads SVGIG (reference sequence). This CDR3 comprises 16 residues. The DNA of the CDR3 is TGTGCCTGGAACGGACTAGCGGGAATGAACACCGGGGAGCTGTTTTTT. Protein: CAWNGLAGMNTGELFF.

The genes are TRBV2 and TRBJ2-7; 7 bases agree with TRBD2. CDR1 and CDR2 (germline): SNHLY, FYNNEI. The trim removed 10 bases at V and 4 bases at J, leaving 10 bases unmatched. There are 13 residues in the CDR3. CDR3 sequence reads: CATWGRERYEQYF. DNA for the CDR3: TGTGCCACCTGGGGGAGGGAACGGTACGAGCAGTACTTC.

CDR3 in amino acids: CASSLTDRVAFF. The CDR3 DNA reads as TGTGCCAGCAGCCTAACAGACAGGGTAGCTTTCTTT. The V gene is TRBV7-9, the J gene TRBJ1-1, with TRBD1 identical over 7 bases. Germline CDR1 and CDR2: SEHNR and FQNEAQ (reference sequence). Unmatched junction bases numbered 7, after V lost 5 bases and J lost 10 bases. The CDR3 covers 12 residues.

The sample holds one count of this clone. DNA for the CDR3: TGTGCCAGCAGCCCTCAGGTAGGGGGTCGAGGGGAGCAGTACTTC. Its protein product is CASSPQVGGRGEQYF. The chain carries TRBV14 and TRBJ2-7; a weak D match, TRBD1 (6 bases). The CDR3 sequence is 15 residues long. V lost 4 bases and J lost 7, with 20 bases in between. Germline V lookup: CDR1 SGHDN, CDR2 FVKESK.

The chain is built from TRBV7-8 and TRBJ2-3; 9 bases fit TRBD2. Germline-derived CDR1 and CDR2 are SGHVS and FQNEAQ. V lost 5 bases, J lost 4 bases, and 10 bases stayed unmatched. The CDR3 runs to 16 residues. CDR3 DNA: TGTGCCAGCAGCCCTCGAGTAGCGGGAGCATCAGATACGCAGTATTTT. This sequence encodes CASSPRVAGASDTQYF.

The chain links TRBV2 to TRBJ2-1; possibly TRBD2 for D (6 bases). Deletions cut 2 bases from V and 7 bases from J, with 12 bases between. Germline loops: CDR1 SNHLY, CDR2 FYNNEI. This CDR3 is built from 14 residues. CDR3 sequence (DNA): TGTGCCAGCAGTGAATTAGCGGAAGGGAATGAGCAGTTCTTC. Translating it yields CASSELAEGNEQFF.

The V gene is TRBV6-2 or TRBV6-3, the J gene TRBJ1-5; 9 bases fit TRBD1. The V gene end was trimmed by 4 bases and the J gene end by 6 bases; junction bases not matched to a gene: 7. The CDR3 runs 15 residues. CDR1 MNHEY and CDR2 SVGEGT come from the germline V gene. CDR3 region: CASSSQGARGQPQHF. The CDR3 coding sequence is TGTGCCAGCAGTTCACAGGGGGCGCGAGGTCAGCCCCAGCATTTT.

This chain joins TRBV2 and TRBJ2-5; the match to TRBD1 covers 8 bases. CDR1 and CDR2 (germline): SNHLY, FYNNEI. The CDR3 spans 14 residues. V gave up 8 bases and J gave up 4 bases; unmatched junction bases: 9. In DNA form, the CDR3 reads TGTGCCAGCGATGGACAGGGAACGGGAGAGACCCAGTACTTC. Its translation is CASDGQGTGETQYF.

The chain employs TRBV28 and TRBJ1-2; no firm D call. The CDR3 length is 11 residues. Germline CDR1 MDHEN, CDR2 SYDVKM. The V end lost 5 bases, the J end lost 5 bases, and 6 bases lay between the germline ends. The CDR3 DNA reads TGTGCCAGCAGTCATCCATATGGCTACACCTTC. Protein sequence: CASSHPYGYTF.